The 5 T cell receptor beta chains presented below share a single source sample, sequenced in a study of Ad26.COV2.S vaccination and SARS-CoV-2 variants. Sequenced by immunoSEQ multiplex PCR; TCRdb stores in-frame clones only, minus some. Among hundreds of thousands of clones listed, about 86% were seen once. Treatment here: over 15 received Ad26.COV2.S at low or high dose, single or two shots; 5 received placebo; per-sample allocation not given. Day 63 following the first vaccine or placebo injection was when the samples were taken. The sequenced sample was peripheral blood, obtained in a trial of Ad26.COV2.S vaccine versus placebo. The receptors were gathered from a person between 18 and 65 years old who received the Ad26.COV2.S COVID-19 vaccine or a placebo.

The chain carries TRBV12-3 or TRBV12-4 and TRBJ1-4, with D hard to call. CDR3 length: 13 amino acids. Trimming shortened V by 8 bases and J by 7 bases, and 14 bases separated the two germline ends. CDR3 DNA: TGTGCCAGCGCCATGGGCCTCTTTGAAAAACTGTTTTTT. It encodes CASAMGLFEKLFF.

The chain has TRBV7-2 and TRBJ1-3, with D maybe TRBD1 (6 bases). The ends were cut back, 1 base at V and 0 bases at J, with 13 bases in the middle. Germline values: CDR1 SGHTA, CDR2 FQGNSA. The CDR3 is made up of 17 amino acids. CDR3 coding DNA: TGTGCCAGCAGCTTAGTTTTTAGGGGGGCCTCTGGAAACACCATATATTTT. This codes for CASSLVFRGASGNTIYF.

The chain recombines TRBV9 with TRBJ2-4; 7 nucleotides line up with TRBD2. V lost 7 bases and J lost 0; bases outside the gene matches: 16. Germline assignment: CDR1 SGDLS and CDR2 YYNGEE. CDR3 size: 18 residues. CDR3 loop: CASGKVGRGSLAKNIQYF. CDR3 bases: TGTGCCAGCGGCAAGGTTGGGAGGGGATCCTTAGCCAAAAACATTCAGTACTTC.

V is TRBV28 and J is TRBJ1-2; weak D call: TRBD1 (6 bases). With 4 bases removed from V and 5 bases from J, the gap between germline ends came to 14 bases. Germline CDR1 is MDHEN and CDR2 is SYDVKM. This CDR3 is 14 amino acids long. The DNA for the CDR3 is TGTGCCAGCAGTTCCCACCCTAGGGGGTATGGCTACACCTTC. The encoded protein is CASSSHPRGYGYTF.

The J gene is TRBJ1-2, the V gene TRBV19; TRBD1 matches at 8 bases. Trimming removed 5 bases from V and 3 bases from J; junction bases left unmatched: 8. CDR1 is LNHDA and CDR2 is SQIVND in the germline V gene (reference sequence). This CDR3 contains 15 residues. The CDR3 spells CASSRAGTGDYGYTF. CDR3 bases: TGTGCCAGTAGTCGGGCCGGGACAGGCGACTATGGCTACACCTTC.